The 17 T cell receptor beta chains in this list originate from one sample, sequenced in a study of CD8 T cells in Susac syndrome (dated by TCRdb to about 2019). The library was obtained by the immunoSEQ multiplex PCR assay. RNA was extracted with the RNeasy kit and roughly 0.45 to 1 ug was reverse transcribed using random hexamers. The public reads were quality trimmed at Q25 with fastp and then assembled into clones with MiXCR by TCRdb, keeping productive beta chains. Entries are consolidated by CDR3 protein sequence, retaining the most common genes and DNA. The sample table records over 150,000 distinct CDR3 sequences; just under 95% of these occur just once. The ten largest make up 0.099% of the sample. The specimen sequenced was CD4+ T cells from PBMCs. The receptor source for this set is a human donor with Susac syndrome.

The chain joins TRBV20-1 to TRBJ2-1; either TRBD1 or TRBD2 may fit D (5 bases each). Germline values: CDR1 DFQATT, CDR2 SNEGSKA (reference sequence). Trimming shortened V by 4 bases and J by 7 bases, and 20 bases separated the two germline ends. The CDR3 runs to 15 residues. The CDR3 protein is CSANLPGAGKNEQFF. CDR3 sequence (DNA): TGCAGTGCTAACCTCCCCGGGGCGGGCAAGAATGAGCAGTTCTTC.

This clonotype was detected a few times. V is TRBV12-3 or TRBV12-4 and J is TRBJ2-7, with D tentatively TRBD1 (8 bases). V was pared by 6 bases and J by 3 bases, with 15 bases between. The CDR3 runs to 14 residues. The CDR3 nucleotides are TGTGCCAGCAGGCCAGGGGGCGGGGGCTACGAGCAGTACTTC. This encodes CASRPGGGGYEQYF.

V gene TRBV30 combines with J gene TRBJ1-6; D is uncertain. V lost 4 bases, J lost 2 bases, and 3 bases lay in between. This CDR3 has 12 amino acids. The V gene's germline CDR1 is GTSNPN and CDR2 SVGIG (reference sequence). The CDR3 nucleotides are TGTGCCTGGACAGCCTATAATTCACCCCTCCACTTT. Its protein product is CAWTAYNSPLHF.

The V and J genes are TRBV12-3 or TRBV12-4 and TRBJ2-5; 10 positions agree with TRBD1. The length of the CDR3 is 16 residues. V lost 6 bases to trimming and J lost 4 bases; unmatched junction nucleotides: 11. CDR3 region: CASSKQGTGVGETQYF. CDR3 nucleotide sequence: TGTGCCAGCAGCAAACAAGGGACAGGGGTGGGAGAGACCCAGTACTTC.

The V call is TRBV4-3, the J call TRBJ2-2; weak D call: TRBD1 (5 bases). The CDR3 spans 16 residues. The germline V gene encodes CDR1 LGHNA and CDR2 YSLEER. The V end lost 3 bases, the J end lost 2 bases, and 13 bases lay between the germline ends. For the CDR3, the DNA is TGCGCCAGCAGCCAGGACACATTCTTCAACACCGGGGAGCTGTTTTTT. Protein sequence: CASSQDTFFNTGELFF.

The chain carries TRBV29-1 and TRBJ2-7; no firm D call. The V end was cut by 0 bases, the J end by 5 bases, with 14 bases between. Germline values: CDR1 SQVTM, CDR2 ANQGSEA. This CDR3 has 14 residues. CDR3 sequence reads: CSVEDGILPDEQYF. In nucleotides, the CDR3 is TGCAGCGTTGAAGATGGGATCCTTCCGGACGAGCAGTACTTC.

CDR3 sequence: CAWSDVGGANVLTF. The CDR3 DNA follows: TGTGCCTGGAGTGACGTTGGTGGGGCCAACGTCCTGACTTTC. The chain uses TRBV30 and TRBJ2-6; no clear D gene. The CDR3 contains 14 residues. CDR1 and CDR2 from the germline V gene are GTSNPN and SVGIG (reference sequence). With 1 base removed from V and 3 bases from J, the gap between germline ends came to 7 bases.

The genes are TRBV6-5 and TRBJ2-5; D not resolved. CDR1 and CDR2 (germline): MNHEY, SVGAGI. This CDR3 has 14 residues. V was clipped by 2 bases and J by 5 bases, with 12 bases between them. The CDR3: CASSYDGVSETQYF. The CDR3 coding sequence is TGTGCCAGCAGTTACGATGGGGTTAGCGAGACCCAGTACTTC.

The chain has TRBV29-1 and TRBJ1-2; 11 bases line up with TRBD1. Germline V gives CDR1 SQVTM, CDR2 ANQGSEA. V shed 7 bases and J 3 bases; nucleotides not matched to a gene: 4. The CDR3 covers 13 residues. Written as DNA, the CDR3 is TGCAGCGCAGGACAGGGGGCGGACTATGGCTACACCTTC. Its translation: CSAGQGADYGYTF.

This chain uses TRBV4-1 with TRBJ1-2, with D possibly matching TRBD1 (6 bases). CDR3 length equals 16 residues. V was pared by 3 bases and J by 0 bases, with 14 bases between. The germline gives CDR1 MGHRA, CDR2 YSYEKL. The DNA of the CDR3 is TGCGCCAGCAGCCAGCCGGGGACACCGGCTAACTATGGCTACACCTTC. Protein: CASSQPGTPANYGYTF.

The V gene is TRBV4-2, the J gene TRBJ2-1; D not resolved. In germline, CDR1 is LGHNA, CDR2 YNFKEQ. The CDR3 extends over 15 amino acids. Trimming removed 4 bases at V and 0 bases at J, with 10 bases between. DNA of the CDR3: TGTGCCAGCAGCCCCAAAGACGCCTCCTACAATGAGCAGTTCTTC. Amino acid sequence: CASSPKDASYNEQFF.

In this sample, this clonotype turned up once. The chain joins TRBV7-2 to TRBJ2-7; D is unclear. Trimming removed 5 bases at V and 0 bases at J, with 11 bases between. The CDR3 totals 14 residues. Germline CDR1 SGHTA, CDR2 FQGNSA. The CDR3 nucleotides read TGTGCCAGCAGCCTATTATCGAGCTCCTACGAGCAGTACTTC. The encoded protein is CASSLLSSSYEQYF.

In this sample, this clonotype turned up once. The chain carries TRBV6-6 and TRBJ1-2; TRBD1 agrees at 12 bases. CDR1 MNHNY and CDR2 SVGAGI come from the germline V gene (reference sequence). This CDR3 has 13 residues. V lost 5 bases to trimming and J lost 8 bases; unmatched junction nucleotides: 3. The CDR3 loop is CASSTGTGGGYTF. CDR3 DNA sequence: TGTGCCAGCAGTACCGGGACAGGGGGCGGCTACACCTTC.

J is TRBJ2-7 and V is TRBV9; maybe TRBD2 (6 bases). The CDR3 runs 13 residues. V was trimmed by 3 bases and J by 4 bases, leaving 11 bases between them. CDR1 and CDR2 from the germline V gene are SGDLS and YYNGEE. CDR3 DNA: TGTGCCAGCAGCGGTTTTAGCGGTTACGAGCAGTACTTC. It is translated as CASSGFSGYEQYF.

A word on this clonotype: A junction boundary mismatches the germline segment, possibly from a read error. This rearrangement joins TRBV4-3 to TRBJ2-3; D gene ambiguous. The CDR3 totals 16 residues. Germline V CDR1 and CDR2: LGHNA, YSLEER. The CDR3 nucleotides are TGCGTCAGCAGCCAAGATCTGAGTTTAGGCACAGATACGCAGTATTTT. Translating it yields CVSSQDLSLGTDTQYF.

J is TRBJ1-2 and V is TRBV6-5; D ambiguous. Looked up from germline, CDR1 is MNHEY and CDR2 is SVGAGI. The CDR3 totals 14 residues. Trimming cost V 6 bases and J 0 bases, with 11 bases left between them. The CDR3 here is CASSRLLSNYGYTF. Here the CDR3 DNA reads TGTGCCAGCAGCCGGCTACTGTCTAACTATGGCTACACCTTC.

The chain links TRBV23-1 to TRBJ2-1, with D uncertain. TRBV23-1 is placed among ORFs of uncertain function. The V end was cut by 0 bases, the J end by 9 bases, with 27 bases between. This CDR3 has 19 amino acids. The CDR3 DNA sequence: TGCGCCAGCAGTCAATCTCGCTCCACCGTTCCTATATTTTTCACTGAGCAGTTCTTC. This codes for CASSQSRSTVPIFFTEQFF.